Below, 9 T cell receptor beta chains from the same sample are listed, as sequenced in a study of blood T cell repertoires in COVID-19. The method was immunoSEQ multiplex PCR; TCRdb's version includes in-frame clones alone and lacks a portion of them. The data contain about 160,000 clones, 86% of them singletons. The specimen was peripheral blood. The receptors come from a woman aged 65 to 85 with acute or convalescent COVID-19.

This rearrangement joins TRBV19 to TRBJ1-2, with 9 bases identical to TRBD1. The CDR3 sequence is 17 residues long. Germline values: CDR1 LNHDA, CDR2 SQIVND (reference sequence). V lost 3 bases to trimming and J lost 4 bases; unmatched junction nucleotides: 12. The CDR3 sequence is CASSIPLDRGATYGYTF. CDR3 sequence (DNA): TGTGCCAGTAGTATCCCCTTGGACAGGGGCGCGACCTATGGCTACACCTTC.

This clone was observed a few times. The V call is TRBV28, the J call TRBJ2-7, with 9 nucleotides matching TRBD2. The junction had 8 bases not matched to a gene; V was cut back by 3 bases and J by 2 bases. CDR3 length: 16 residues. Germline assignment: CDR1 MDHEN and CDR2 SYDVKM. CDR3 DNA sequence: TGTGCCAGCAGTTTTCCTGGACTAGCGCGAACCTACGAGCAGTACTTC. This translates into CASSFPGLARTYEQYF.

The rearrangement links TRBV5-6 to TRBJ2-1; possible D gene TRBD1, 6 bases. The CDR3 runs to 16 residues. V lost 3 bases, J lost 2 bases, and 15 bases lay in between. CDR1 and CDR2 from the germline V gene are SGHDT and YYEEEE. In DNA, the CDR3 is TGTGCCAGCAGCTGGAAAACAGGGAGAACCTACAATGAGCAGTTCTTC. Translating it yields CASSWKTGRTYNEQFF.

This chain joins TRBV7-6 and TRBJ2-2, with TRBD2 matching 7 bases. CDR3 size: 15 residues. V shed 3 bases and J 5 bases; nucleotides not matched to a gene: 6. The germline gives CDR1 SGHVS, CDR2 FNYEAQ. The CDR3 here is CASSLSGGGTGELFF. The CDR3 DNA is TGTGCCAGCAGCTTGTCGGGGGGAGGAACCGGGGAGCTGTTTTTT.

CDR3 protein: CASSPGGEAYSTDTQYF. In DNA form, the CDR3 reads TGTGCCAGCAGCCCGGGAGGGGAGGCCTACAGCACAGATACGCAGTATTTT. The chain employs TRBV7-9 and TRBJ2-3; the match to TRBD2 covers 8 bases. Germline trimming cut 5 bases from V and 0 bases from J; bases unmatched to any gene: 10. The CDR3 runs to 17 residues. In germline, CDR1 is SEHNR, CDR2 FQNEAQ (reference sequence).

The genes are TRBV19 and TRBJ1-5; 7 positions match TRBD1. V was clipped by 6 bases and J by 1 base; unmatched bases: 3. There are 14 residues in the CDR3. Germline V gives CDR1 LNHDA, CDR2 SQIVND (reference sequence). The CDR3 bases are TGTGCCAGTAGCATGGACAGGAGCAATCAGCCCCAGCATTTT. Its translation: CASSMDRSNQPQHF.

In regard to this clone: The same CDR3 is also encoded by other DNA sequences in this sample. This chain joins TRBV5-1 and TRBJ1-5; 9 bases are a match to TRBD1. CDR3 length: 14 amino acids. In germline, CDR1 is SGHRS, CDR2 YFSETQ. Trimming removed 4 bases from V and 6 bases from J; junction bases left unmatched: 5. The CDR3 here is CASSPGQGGQPQHF. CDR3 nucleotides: TGCGCCAGCAGCCCGGGACAGGGAGGTCAGCCCCAGCATTTT.

This chain's CDR3 is CASSSPMGGSYTF. Written as DNA, the CDR3 is TGTGCCAGCAGTTCCCCGATGGGGGGTAGCTACACCTTC. V usage is TRBV12-3 or TRBV12-4 and J usage is TRBJ1-2; D perhaps matches TRBD1 (5 bases). CDR3 length: 13 amino acids. V lost 4 bases to trimming and J lost 9 bases, with 15 bases between them.

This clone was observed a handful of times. CDR3 protein: CASSQDAQGLTEAFF. The CDR3 nucleotides read TGTGCCAGCAGCCAAGACGCCCAGGGGCTGACTGAAGCTTTCTTT. The V call is TRBV3-1 (or the pseudogene TRBV3-2), the J call TRBJ1-1; weak D call: TRBD1 (6 bases). Germline V gene data show CDR1 as LGHDT and CDR2 as YNNKEL (reference sequence). V lost 0 bases, J lost 5 bases, and 13 bases lay in between. This CDR3 has 15 amino acids.